This TCR beta chain was recorded in a study of OX40 agonist ivuxolimab in advanced cancers. The assay was immunoSEQ multiplex PCR, and TCRdb's table has in-frame clones only and misses some. The sample yields 61,000 or so clones, 84% seen once. The specimen comprised CD4+ or CD8+ T cells sorted from blood, sampled in a trial of the OX40 agonist ivuxolimab. This TCR was sampled from an adult with an advanced solid tumor such as melanoma, head and neck, liver or kidney cancer.

CDR3 sequence (DNA): TGTGCCAGCAGCTTAGGCACTGGGCAACAAGAGACCCAGTACTTC. Protein: CASSLGTGQQETQYF. The genes are TRBV7-3 and TRBJ2-5; D not resolved. Deletions cut 2 bases from V and 2 bases from J, with 12 bases between. The CDR3 has 15 amino acids. Looked up from germline, CDR1 is SGHTA and CDR2 is FQGTGA. Combining the CDR3 with reference TRBV7-3 and TRBJ2-5 gives the whole variable domain GAGVSQTPSNKVTEKGKYVELRCDPISGHTALYWYRQSLGQGPEFLIYFQGTGAADDSGLPNDRFFAVRPEGSVSTLKIQRTERGDSAVYLCASSLGTGQQETQYFGPGTRLLVL.